This T cell receptor beta chain was observed in a study of blood T cell repertoires in COVID-19. Study at large: In each case, the material was cDNA or gDNA derived from T cells, B-cell-depleted T cells, or PBMCs.

Regarding this clone: Other nucleotide sequences in the sample specify the same CDR3.

Per the original methods: Quantification of nucleated cells was approximated via reference gene primer amplification. The data were produced by immunoSEQ multiplex PCR, yet TCRdb's version contains in-frame clones alone and is incomplete. V, J and clone size derive from that table, while D and trimming were established from the DNA sequence. The table has 65,000 to 100,000 clones, approximately 80% seen once. V shed 3 bases, J shed 4 bases, and the junction held 2 bases outside the gene matches. Germline lookup yields CDR1 KGHSH and CDR2 LQKENI. CDR3 length: 14 residues. This TCR derives from a human donor in a cohort sampled during active COVID-19. The source material was peripheral blood. The rearrangement uses TRBV18 and TRBJ2-5, with 10 bases matching TRBD1. Here the CDR3 reads CASSPGDRGETQYF. The CDR3 bases are TGTGCCAGCTCACCGGGGGACAGGGGAGAGACCCAGTACTTC.